Below are 8 T cell receptor beta chains sequenced from a single sample in a study of Graves' ophthalmopathy and Graves' hyperthyroidism. RNA transcripts served as template for amplifying TCR beta CDR3 sequences. RT-PCR with HTBI primers came first, then second-round multiplex PCR. From the multiplex PCR reads, TCRdb called clonotypes with MiXCR, one entry per CDR3 protein. The repertoire consists of about 740,000 distinct CDR3 sequences, with roughly two fifths occurring once and the leading ten covering roughly 46%. Specimen: peripheral blood. The receptors shown here come from an adult man with Graves' ophthalmopathy.

The rearrangement joins TRBV7-9 to TRBJ1-5; 9 bases fit TRBD1. In germline, CDR1 is SEHNR, CDR2 FQNEAQ (reference sequence). V gave up 6 bases and J gave up 14 bases; unmatched junction bases: 11. CDR3 size: 13 residues. CDR3 region: CASSSGTGSYEHF. In DNA form, the CDR3 reads TGTGCCAGCAGTTCCGGGACAGGGAGCTACGAGCATTTT.

This clonotype was observed many times. The chain recombines TRBV19 with TRBJ1-1; a possible D gene is TRBD1 (6 bases). Germline V gene lookup returns CDR1 LNHDA and CDR2 SQIVND (reference sequence). The CDR3 totals 16 residues. V lost 7 bases and J lost 0, with 18 bases in between. This CDR3 reads CASTHLLQGLNTEAFF. CDR3 nucleotides: TGTGCCAGTACCCACCTCCTACAGGGATTGAACACTGAAGCTTTCTTT.

This clonotype was observed many times. The J gene is TRBJ1-3, the V gene TRBV7-2; the D gene is possibly TRBD1 (5 bases). Looked up from germline, CDR1 is SGHTA and CDR2 is FQGNSA. The CDR3 contains 13 residues. With 5 bases removed from V and 8 bases from J, the gap between germline ends came to 13 bases. The CDR3 is CASSQNMGDTIYF. The CDR3 coding sequence is TGTGCCAGCAGCCAGAATATGGGGGACACCATATATTTT.

The rearrangement links TRBV20-1 to TRBJ1-3, with D tentatively TRBD1 (5 bases). This CDR3 contains 14 residues. CDR1 is DFQATT, CDR2 SNEGSKA, per germline (reference sequence). V lost 0 bases and J 5 bases, leaving 11 bases between the germline ends. This chain's CDR3 is CSARDGDGRNTIYF. DNA for the CDR3: TGCAGTGCTAGAGATGGGGACGGACGAAACACCATATATTTT.

This chain uses TRBV5-4 with TRBJ2-5, with TRBD2 identical over 7 bases. The CDR3 runs 15 residues. V shed 7 bases and J 2 bases; nucleotides not matched to a gene: 11. Germline loops: CDR1 SGHNT, CDR2 YYREEE (reference sequence). CDR3 sequence (DNA): TGTGCCAGCGGGAGGGCCGGAAGAAAGCAAGAGACCCAGTACTTC. Translation gives CASGRAGRKQETQYF.

This chain uses TRBV14 with TRBJ2-3; 12 bases map to TRBD2. The germline CDR1 and CDR2 sequences are SGHDN and FVKESK. Unmatched junction bases numbered 8, after V lost 4 bases and J lost 6 bases. The CDR3 extends over 16 amino acids. CDR3 nucleotides: TGTGCCAGCAGCCCACTAGCGGGGGGCATTCTTGATACGCAGTATTTT. Its translation: CASSPLAGGILDTQYF.

This clonotype was seen ten or more times. V and J are TRBV2 and TRBJ1-1; D gene uncertain. Trimming removed 6 bases at V and 4 bases at J, with 9 bases between. The germline V gene has CDR1 SNHLY and CDR2 FYNNEI. This CDR3 is 12 amino acids long. The CDR3 sequence is CASRQATTEAFF. The CDR3 DNA sequence: TGTGCCAGCAGGCAGGCTACCACTGAAGCTTTCTTT.

This clonotype was observed a few times. The chain has TRBV20-1 and TRBJ2-5, with TRBD1 as a possible D gene (6 bases). CDR3 length: 14 residues. Germline V gene lookup returns CDR1 DFQATT and CDR2 SNEGSKA (reference sequence). The V and J ends lost 3 bases and 3 bases respectively, with 14 bases between them. CDR3 protein: CSARGVGAEETQYF. CDR3 DNA sequence: TGCAGTGCTAGGGGTGTGGGGGCCGAAGAGACCCAGTACTTC.